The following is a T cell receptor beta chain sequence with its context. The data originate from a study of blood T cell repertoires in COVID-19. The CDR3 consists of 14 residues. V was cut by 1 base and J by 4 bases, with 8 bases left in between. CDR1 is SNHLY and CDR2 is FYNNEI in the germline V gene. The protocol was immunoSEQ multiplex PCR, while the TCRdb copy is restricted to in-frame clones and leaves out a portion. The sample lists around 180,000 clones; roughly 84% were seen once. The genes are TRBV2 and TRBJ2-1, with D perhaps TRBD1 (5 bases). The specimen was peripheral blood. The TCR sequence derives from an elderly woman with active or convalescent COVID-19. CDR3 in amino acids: CASSEEGSYNEQFF. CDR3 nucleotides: TGTGCCAGCAGTGAAGAGGGGTCATACAATGAGCAGTTCTTC.